This passage covers 31 T cell receptor beta chains from one sample sequenced in a study of T cells after yellow fever vaccination. TCRdb reprocessed the 5' RACE reads via MiXCR and lists one record per CDR3 protein. The sample yields about 320,000 distinct CDR3 sequences, under 15% seen once. Material: CD4+ T cells sorted from PBMCs, obtained 15 days after the yellow fever booster vaccination. These receptors came from a man aged 18 to 29 who received the YFV17D yellow fever vaccine.

The V call is TRBV24-1, the J call TRBJ2-5, with a possible D match to TRBD1 (6 bases). Germline CDR1 reads KGHDR; CDR2 reads SFDVKD. The CDR3 length is 15 residues. V gave up 6 bases and J gave up 2 bases, with 15 bases separating them. CDR3 nucleotides: TGTGCCACCAGTCATACAGGGAATAATCAAGAGACCCAGTACTTC. Translated: CATSHTGNNQETQYF.

The gene calls are TRBV12-3 or TRBV12-4 and TRBJ1-3; the match to TRBD1 covers 7 bases. V lost 6 bases to trimming and J lost 4 bases; unmatched junction nucleotides: 3. This CDR3 is built from 13 residues. The CDR3 region has the DNA TGTGCCAGCAGGTGGACAGGCGGAAACACCATATATTTT. Its translation: CASRWTGGNTIYF.

The V and J genes are TRBV27 and TRBJ2-6; 10 nucleotides align to TRBD1. V lost 5 bases and J lost 4; bases outside the gene matches: 5. Germline V gene data show CDR1 as MNHEY and CDR2 as SMNVEV (reference sequence). The CDR3 runs to 16 residues. CDR3: CASSRDRGTGANVLTF. The CDR3 DNA reads TGTGCCAGCAGTCGGGACAGGGGCACCGGGGCCAACGTCCTGACTTTC.

This rearrangement joins TRBV20-1 to TRBJ2-3, with a weak D call TRBD2 (5 bases). Trimming shortened V by 6 bases and J by 5 bases, and 18 bases separated the two germline ends. Germline CDR1 and CDR2: DFQATT and SNEGSKA (reference sequence). The CDR3 has 14 amino acids. DNA for the CDR3: TGCAGTGCCCCCCGAAGGGAGAAAGGAGATACGCAGTATTTT. It encodes CSAPRREKGDTQYF.

This clonotype was seen only a few times. J is TRBJ2-3 and V is TRBV4-1, with 7 positions matching TRBD2. This CDR3 region has 20 residues. The J segment lost 5 bases and the V segment lost 1 base, leaving 21 bases of the junction unmatched. Germline V gene lookup returns CDR1 MGHRA and CDR2 YSYEKL. CDR3: CASSQVKAGIRLALRDTQYF. The CDR3 bases are TGCGCCAGCAGCCAAGTTAAAGCGGGGATAAGACTAGCACTTAGAGATACGCAGTATTTT.

The V and J genes are TRBV7-3 and TRBJ2-3; 14 nucleotides align to TRBD2. The CDR3 runs 17 residues. Looked up from germline, CDR1 is SGHTA and CDR2 is FQGTGA. Trimming removed 1 base from V and 8 bases from J; junction bases left unmatched: 8. The CDR3 loop is CASSLSPLTSGGGTQYF. The CDR3 bases are TGTGCCAGCAGCTTAAGCCCTCTGACTAGCGGGGGGGGTACGCAGTATTTT.

This clonotype was seen a few times. The chain combines TRBV7-3 with TRBJ1-2; D is ambiguous. V gave up 4 bases and J gave up 8 bases, with 14 bases separating them. The germline gives CDR1 SGHTA, CDR2 FQGTGA. The CDR3 totals 13 residues. CDR3 region: CASSSSTGDGYTF. For the CDR3, the DNA is TGTGCCAGCAGCTCCTCTACGGGAGACGGCTACACCTTC.

This clonotype was seen only a few times. The V and J genes are TRBV5-1 and TRBJ2-5, with 7 bases matching TRBD2. This CDR3 spans 12 amino acids. In germline, CDR1 is SGHRS, CDR2 YFSETQ. J was trimmed by 9 bases and V by 4 bases; bases with no gene match: 6. DNA of the CDR3: TGCGCCAGCAGCGGGGAGGGTGGGGCCCAGTACTTC. Translating it yields CASSGEGGAQYF.

This clonotype occurred a few times. The chain combines TRBV20-1 with TRBJ2-7; the match to TRBD1 covers 7 bases. CDR1 and CDR2 from the germline V gene are DFQATT and SNEGSKA (reference sequence). The CDR3 is made up of 14 amino acids. Trimming at V came to 5 bases and at J to 0 bases, leaving 7 bases not matched to a gene. The CDR3 protein is CSALGQVSSYEQYV. CDR3 in DNA: TGCAGTGCTCTTGGACAGGTGAGCTCCTACGAGCAGTACGTC.

The V and J genes are TRBV24-1 and TRBJ2-5; TRBD1 matches at 8 bases. The germline gives CDR1 KGHDR, CDR2 SFDVKD. Trimming cost V 1 base and J 5 bases; bases outside gene matches: 11. CDR3 length equals 17 residues. The CDR3 region is CATSDLIIQGAQETQYF. CDR3 coding DNA: TGTGCCACCAGTGATTTAATCATTCAGGGGGCGCAGGAGACCCAGTACTTC.

The V and J genes are TRBV4-3 and TRBJ2-3; a weak D match, TRBD1 (6 bases). The CDR3 has 15 amino acids. Trimming pared 0 bases from V and 1 base from J, leaving 8 bases between. Germline CDR1 and CDR2: LGHNA and YSLEER. This CDR3 is CASSQDPGGTDTQYF. CDR3 coding DNA: TGCGCCAGCAGCCAAGATCCAGGGGGCACAGATACGCAGTATTTT.

V is TRBV7-9 and J is TRBJ1-3; no clear D. Germline assignment: CDR1 SEHNR and CDR2 FQNEAQ (reference sequence). V was clipped by 3 bases and J by 1 base, with 10 bases between them. This CDR3 region has 15 residues. The CDR3 reads CASSLNLGSGNTIYF. CDR3 coding DNA: TGTGCCAGCAGCTTGAATTTAGGGTCTGGAAACACCATATATTTT. Together with reference TRBV7-9 and TRBJ1-3, the CDR3 gives the full variable domain: DTGVSQNPRHKITKRGQNVTFRCDPISEHNRLYWYRQTLGQGPEFLTYFQNEAQLEKSRLLSDRFSAERPKGSFSTLEIQRTEQGDSAMYLCASSLNLGSGNTIYFGEGSWLTVV.

This chain links TRBV24-1 with TRBJ1-1; D is possibly TRBD1 (5 bases). The V gene lost 2 bases and the J gene lost 5 bases, with 8 bases spanning the gap. Germline CDR1 is KGHDR and CDR2 is SFDVKD. The CDR3 has 13 amino acids. The CDR3, as DNA: TGTGCCACCAGTGATTGGTGGGGGACTGAAGCTTTCTTT. This translates into CATSDWWGTEAFF.

The CDR3 region has the DNA TGTGCCAGCAGCTTACTGGTCTATGGCTACACCTTC. The encoded protein is CASSLLVYGYTF. V and J are TRBV7-2 and TRBJ1-2, with unresolved D. The germline gives CDR1 SGHTA, CDR2 FQGNSA. The CDR3 runs 12 residues. Trimming removed 2 bases at V and 4 bases at J, with 5 bases between.

This clonotype has more than one count but fewer than ten. The chain employs TRBV7-9 and TRBJ2-5; 8 bases are shared with TRBD2. The trim removed 4 bases at V and 7 bases at J, leaving 11 bases unmatched. Germline V gene lookup returns CDR1 SEHNR and CDR2 FQNEAQ (reference sequence). The CDR3 is 15 residues long. The CDR3 DNA is TGTGCCAGCAGCTCCGGACTAGCATTGGTCGGGACCCAGTACTTC. This encodes CASSSGLALVGTQYF.

This clonotype was found a few times. V and J are TRBV4-2 and TRBJ2-3, with 7 bases matching TRBD2. Germline V lookup: CDR1 LGHNA, CDR2 YNFKEQ. The CDR3 consists of 16 residues. The V gene end was trimmed by 4 bases and the J gene end by 1 base; junction bases not matched to a gene: 8. The CDR3 region is CASSLGRVGGTDTQYF. CDR3 DNA sequence: TGTGCCAGCAGCCTTGGGAGGGTGGGTGGCACAGATACGCAGTATTTT.

The V call is TRBV6-5, the J call TRBJ1-2, with unresolved D. This CDR3 has 14 residues. Trimming took off 5 bases at V and 1 base at J, with 11 bases between the two ends. The germline gives CDR1 MNHEY, CDR2 SVGAGI. CDR3 amino acids: CASSPGPSNYGYTF. In nucleotides, the CDR3 is TGTGCCAGCAGTCCCGGGCCGAGTAACTATGGCTACACCTTC.

V gene TRBV11-2 combines with J gene TRBJ2-7; D might be TRBD2 (6 bases). The germline V and J ends were trimmed by 3 bases and 1 base, with 13 bases remaining between them. The CDR3 has 15 amino acids. The germline CDR1 and CDR2 sequences are SGHAT and FQNNGV. This CDR3 is CASSLGGSVSYEQYV. CDR3 DNA sequence: TGTGCCAGCAGCTTGGGGGGATCGGTGTCCTACGAGCAGTACGTC.

This clonotype was recorded many times. The rearrangement links TRBV3-1 to TRBJ2-1; a possible D gene is TRBD2 (7 bases). The CDR3 has 16 residues. Trimming pared 3 bases from V and 10 bases from J, leaving 22 bases between. The germline V gene has CDR1 LGHDT and CDR2 YNNKEL (reference sequence). DNA of the CDR3: TGTGCCAGCAGCCAGGGTGGGGGGGCCAGAGCTAAAGAGCAGTTCTTC. Translation gives CASSQGGGARAKEQFF.

The V and J genes are TRBV6-6 and TRBJ1-1; no reliable D call. Germline loops: CDR1 MNHNY, CDR2 SVGAGI (reference sequence). This CDR3 has 15 residues. The V gene lost 0 bases and the J gene lost 2 bases, with 10 bases spanning the gap. The CDR3 nucleotides read TGTGCCAGCAGTTACTCGAGGGCAGGAAACACTGAAGCTTTCTTT. This translates into CASSYSRAGNTEAFF.

This clonotype was counted between two and nine times. The rearrangement uses TRBV5-1 and TRBJ1-2; D call uncertain. There are 14 residues in the CDR3. Trimming stripped 4 bases from V and 2 bases from J, with 12 bases between. Germline V gene lookup returns CDR1 SGHRS and CDR2 YFSETQ. In DNA form, the CDR3 reads TGCGCCAGCAGCGATGCACACCCAAACTATGGCTACACCTTC. Its translation is CASSDAHPNYGYTF.

The chain carries TRBV7-2 and TRBJ2-5; D may correspond to TRBD1 or TRBD2 (5 bases each). This CDR3 has 15 residues. Germline values: CDR1 SGHTA, CDR2 FQGNSA. Trimming removed 5 bases from V and 5 bases from J, with 18 bases in between. CDR3 loop: CASSTLANHRETQYF. CDR3 DNA: TGTGCCAGCAGCACCCTAGCCAATCACAGGGAGACCCAGTACTTC.

The rearrangement links TRBV4-1 to TRBJ1-2; D uncertain. The CDR3 runs to 14 residues. The V gene lost 0 bases and the J gene lost 6 bases, with 11 bases spanning the gap. CDR1 and CDR2 (germline): MGHRA, YSYEKL. The CDR3 nucleotides are TGCGCCAGCAGCCAAGATTTTTTCAGGCATGGCTACACCTTC. This sequence encodes CASSQDFFRHGYTF.

Only a few counts were recorded for this clonotype. J is TRBJ1-2 and V is TRBV5-1; no firm D call. Trimming stripped 4 bases from V and 1 base from J, with 11 bases between. Germline V gene lookup returns CDR1 SGHRS and CDR2 YFSETQ. CDR3 length: 14 amino acids. The CDR3 region is CASSLGKINYGYTF. The CDR3 nucleotides are TGCGCCAGCAGCCTGGGAAAGATTAACTATGGCTACACCTTC.

Only a few counts were recorded for this clonotype. The CDR3 protein is CASRQDSYEQYF. CDR3 nucleotide sequence: TGCGCCAGCAGGCAGGACTCCTACGAGCAGTACTTC. This chain connects TRBV5-1 to TRBJ2-7; the D is unclear. The V end lost 5 bases, the J end lost 0 bases, and 6 bases lay between the germline ends. CDR3 length equals 12 residues. Germline V gene data show CDR1 as SGHRS and CDR2 as YFSETQ. Full variable domain (remainder filled in from reference TRBV5-1 and TRBJ2-7): KAGVTQTPRYLIKTRGQQVTLSCSPISGHRSVSWYQQTPGQGLQFLFEYFSETQRNKGNFPGRFSGRQFSNSRSEMNVSTLELGDSALYLCASRQDSYEQYFGPGTRLTVT.

The chain recombines TRBV20-1 with TRBJ2-5; D could derive from TRBD1 or TRBD2 (5 bases each). This CDR3 is 14 amino acids long. Trimming took off 0 bases at V and 1 base at J, with 9 bases between the two ends. Germline lookup yields CDR1 DFQATT and CDR2 SNEGSKA (reference sequence). This chain's CDR3 is CSAREGRLQETQYF. The CDR3 region has the DNA TGCAGTGCTAGAGAGGGACGTCTCCAAGAGACCCAGTACTTC.

This clonotype was counted only a few times. The chain has TRBV20-1 and TRBJ1-4; no reliable D call. This CDR3 has 13 amino acids. Germline V CDR1 and CDR2: DFQATT, SNEGSKA (reference sequence). V gave up 5 bases and J gave up 4 bases, with 11 bases separating them. The CDR3 spells CSARTRVNEKLFF. DNA of the CDR3: TGCAGTGCTCGGACGAGAGTTAATGAAAAACTGTTTTTT.

The CDR3 sequence is CASSLQGELFF. In nucleotides, the CDR3 is TGCGCCAGCAGCTTGCAGGGGGAGCTGTTTTTT. The V gene is TRBV5-1, the J gene TRBJ2-2; D remains ambiguous. The CDR3 has 11 amino acids. V dropped 1 base and J dropped 8 bases, with 3 bases sitting between them. Germline CDR1 and CDR2: SGHRS and YFSETQ. The whole variable domain, filled in from reference TRBV5-1 and TRBJ2-2, reads KAGVTQTPRYLIKTRGQQVTLSCSPISGHRSVSWYQQTPGQGLQFLFEYFSETQRNKGNFPGRFSGRQFSNSRSEMNVSTLELGDSALYLCASSLQGELFFGEGSRLTVL.

This chain connects TRBV4-3 to TRBJ1-4, with 9 bases identical to TRBD1. V gave up 3 bases and J gave up 8 bases; unmatched junction bases: 7. Germline assignment: CDR1 LGHNA and CDR2 YSLEER. CDR3 length: 15 amino acids. CDR3: CASSHSGQGQEKLFF. The CDR3 DNA sequence: TGCGCCAGCAGCCATTCGGGACAGGGTCAAGAAAAACTGTTTTTT.

This clonotype was found many times. J is TRBJ2-4 and V is TRBV10-3; 7 bases map to TRBD1. This CDR3 region has 18 residues. J gave up 0 bases and V 10 bases, and 18 bases lay outside the gene matches. Germline V gene data show CDR1 as ENHRY and CDR2 as SYGVKD. The CDR3 protein is CANTQGPQRYLAKNIQYF. In nucleotides, the CDR3 is TGTGCCAACACACAGGGGCCCCAGCGCTATTTAGCCAAAAACATTCAGTACTTC.

This clonotype was picked up a small number of times. V gene TRBV10-3 combines with J gene TRBJ2-3; D is undetermined. CDR3 length: 16 residues. The ends were cut back, 2 bases at V and 4 bases at J, with 16 bases in the middle. The germline V gene has CDR1 ENHRY and CDR2 SYGVKD. This CDR3 is CAISELGQLESDTQYF. CDR3 coding DNA: TGTGCCATCAGTGAGCTGGGTCAGCTCGAGTCAGATACGCAGTATTTT.